The 4 T cell receptor beta chains given below trace back to one sample, sequenced in a study of shared clonotypes between healthy human individuals. Some clones are missing from TCRdb's copy, which holds only in-frame ones; the method was immunoSEQ multiplex PCR. The repertoire holds a few hundred thousand clones, with roughly 97% as singletons. The specimen was naive CD4+ T cells sorted from blood. Described subset: CD45RA+ positively selected. The receptors here all came from a woman in her twenties or thirties in good health.

The V gene is TRBV9, the J gene TRBJ1-6; D is undetermined. The CDR3 sequence is 15 residues long. Germline CDR1 SGDLS, CDR2 YYNGEE. V was trimmed by 0 bases and J by 4 bases, leaving 8 bases between them. As DNA, the CDR3 is TGTGCCAGCAGCGTAGGTGACATGTATAATTCACCCCTCCACTTT. Its translation: CASSVGDMYNSPLHF.

This sequence joins TRBV7-8 and TRBJ1-2; the D gene is possibly TRBD1 (6 bases). V lost 5 bases to trimming and J lost 7 bases, with 20 bases between them. This CDR3 spans 15 amino acids. Germline V gene data show CDR1 as SGHVS and CDR2 as FQNEAQ. The CDR3 region is CASSPSLRGASGYTF. The DNA for the CDR3 is TGTGCCAGCAGCCCCTCACTTAGGGGGGCGAGTGGCTACACCTTC.

This chain connects TRBV4-1 to TRBJ1-5, with TRBD1 as a possible D gene (6 bases). From germline, CDR1 is MGHRA and CDR2 YSYEKL. The CDR3 spans 14 residues. Trimming removed 4 bases from V and 3 bases from J, with 10 bases in between. CDR3 in DNA: TGCGCCAGCAGCCGCGCAGGGGTCAATCAGCCCCAGCATTTT. Encoded protein: CASSRAGVNQPQHF.

This chain links TRBV18 with TRBJ2-6, with D unclear. Trimming cost V 3 bases and J 2 bases, with 11 bases left between them. This CDR3 has 16 amino acids. CDR1 and CDR2 from the germline V gene are KGHSH and LQKENI. CDR3 DNA: TGTGCCAGCTCACCGGAGTCCTCCACTGGGGCCAACGTCCTGACTTTC. Translating gives CASSPESSTGANVLTF.